This record concerns one T cell receptor (beta chain) sequence. This entry comes from a study of blood T cell repertoires in COVID-19. Study-wide background: The study drew acute and convalescent COVID-19 samples from the United States, Italy and Spain. PBMCs, B-cell-depleted T cells, or T cells were the source of the cDNA or gDNA that made up the material.

V lost 0 bases and J 2 bases, leaving 10 bases between the germline ends. The CDR3 consists of 15 residues. Germline lookup yields CDR1 LGHNA and CDR2 YSLEER. Under the authors' procedure: Reference gene primer amplification gave estimated nucleated cell counts. Method: immunoSEQ multiplex PCR; TCRdb's copy keeps in-frame clones and lacks some. That table furnishes V, J and clone size, whereas the DNA furnished D and trimming. The top ten hold about 8.9% of the sample, which has some 240,000 clones, 80% to 90% seen once. This chain uses TRBV4-3 with TRBJ2-5, with D hard to call. The source material was peripheral blood. The clonotype originates from a man aged 50-60 years with active or convalescent COVID-19. The CDR3 bases are TGCGCCAGCAGCCAAGATCTTACGCAGCAAGAGACCCAGTACTTC. As protein: CASSQDLTQQETQYF.